A single sample gave rise to the 5 T cell receptor beta chains below, sequenced in a study of radiation and T cells in renal cell carcinoma. Regarding time point: baseline pretreatment blood. Treatment described: 15 Gy SBRT to primary tumor, nephrectomy 4 weeks later. TCRdb's copy holds only in-frame clones and misses some; the assay was immunoSEQ multiplex PCR. Here the sample spans about 160,000 clones, about 87% being singletons. The sample in question was blood, obtained from a patient whose treatment included radiotherapy and nephrectomy. These receptors all come from a woman between 70 and 85 years old with renal cell carcinoma.

This chain's CDR3 is CASSQMLTGGPTDTQYF. Written as DNA, the CDR3 is TGCGCCAGCAGCCAGATGCTTACGGGGGGGCCGACAGATACGCAGTATTTT. The rearrangement uses TRBV4-1 and TRBJ2-3; 8 bases are shared with TRBD2. This CDR3 has 17 amino acids. Germline CDR1 is MGHRA and CDR2 is YSYEKL. V lost 3 bases and J lost 3; bases outside the gene matches: 11.

This chain uses TRBV14 with TRBJ1-2; 9 bases fit TRBD1. The CDR3 has 15 amino acids. Germline V gene data show CDR1 as SGHDN and CDR2 as FVKESK. V shed 1 base and J 5 bases; nucleotides not matched to a gene: 5. CDR3: CASSQVPGQGYGYTF. The CDR3 coding sequence is TGTGCCAGCAGCCAAGTGCCGGGACAGGGATATGGCTACACCTTC. The full variable domain, in which reference TRBV14 and TRBJ1-2 provide the parts outside the CDR3, is EAGVTQFPSHSVIEKGQTVTLRCDPISGHDNLYWYRRVMGKEIKFLLHFVKESKQDESGMPNNRFLAERTGGTYSTLKVQPAELEDSGVYFCASSQVPGQGYGYTFGSGTRLTVV.

V usage is TRBV10-3 and J usage is TRBJ1-2, with D perhaps matching TRBD1 (5 bases). V lost 5 bases, J lost 6 bases, and 16 bases lay in between. Germline loops: CDR1 ENHRY, CDR2 SYGVKD. This CDR3 region has 14 residues. The CDR3 protein is CAISKDTTLDGYTF. The CDR3 DNA sequence: TGTGCCATCAGTAAGGACACCACCCTGGATGGCTACACCTTC.

The gene calls are TRBV5-4 and TRBJ2-5; the D gene is possibly TRBD1 (6 bases). This CDR3 is built from 15 residues. Germline V gene sequence: CDR1 SGHNT, CDR2 YYREEE (reference sequence). V lost 4 bases, J lost 4 bases, and 17 bases lay in between. CDR3 in amino acids: CASSKSTLQGETQYF. The CDR3 coding sequence is TGTGCCAGCAGCAAATCGACCCTACAGGGAGAGACCCAGTACTTC.

In DNA form, the CDR3 reads TGTGCCAGCAGTTGGGGAGGAGGGGACAACTATGGCTACACCTTC. It yields the protein CASSWGGGDNYGYTF. The rearrangement links TRBV27 to TRBJ1-2; possible D gene TRBD1, 5 bases. V lost 4 bases, J lost 2 bases, and 14 bases lay in between. This CDR3 is 15 amino acids long. Germline CDR1 is MNHEY and CDR2 is SMNVEV (reference sequence).